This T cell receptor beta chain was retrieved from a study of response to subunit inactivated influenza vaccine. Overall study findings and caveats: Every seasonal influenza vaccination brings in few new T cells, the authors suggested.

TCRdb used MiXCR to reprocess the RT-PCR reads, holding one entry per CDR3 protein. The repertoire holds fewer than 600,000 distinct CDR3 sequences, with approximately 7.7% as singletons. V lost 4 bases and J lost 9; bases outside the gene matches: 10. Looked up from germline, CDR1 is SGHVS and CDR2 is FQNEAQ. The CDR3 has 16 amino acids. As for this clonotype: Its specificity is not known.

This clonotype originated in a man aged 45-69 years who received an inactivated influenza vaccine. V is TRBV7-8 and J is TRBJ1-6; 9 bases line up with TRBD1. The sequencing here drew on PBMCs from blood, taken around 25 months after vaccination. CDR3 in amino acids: CASSSQGAGSISPLHF. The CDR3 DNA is TGTGCCAGCAGCTCACAGGGGGCAGGGAGTATTTCACCCCTCCACTTT.